This TCR beta chain came from a study of identical twins. This clonotype was counted at least ten times. The V and J ends lost 4 bases and 6 bases respectively, with 8 bases between them. This CDR3 has 12 amino acids. Germline CDR1 reads ENHRY; CDR2 reads SYGVKD. TCRdb re-analysed the 5' RACE reads in MiXCR, keeping a single row per CDR3 protein. The table has about 720,000 distinct CDR3 sequences, roughly 8% seen once. These sequences were also reported in another study, on yellow fever vaccine responses in identical twins.

V and J are TRBV10-3 and TRBJ2-3; D call uncertain. Sequenced material: PBMCs. The sequence derives from a young woman in good health. CDR3 DNA sequence: TGTGCCATCAGTGGACGTGGGGATACGCAGTATTTT. It encodes CAISGRGDTQYF.